This T cell receptor (beta chain) emerged from a study of spatial heterogeneity in lung cancer. Across the whole study: Alpha-chain sequences were consistently detected less often than beta-chain sequences. Findings of the study overall: Tumor T cells had an estimated coverage that came to around 7% for alpha chains and 13% for beta chains. One measure, the expanded intratumoral alpha and beta TCR count, tracked tumor mutation counts.

This clonotype came up many times. Its antigen is currently unknown. The library protocol tagged each TCR cDNA with a unique molecular identifier. From the 5' RACE reads, TCRdb called clonotypes with MiXCR, one entry per CDR3 protein. The sample lists roughly 5,700 distinct CDR3 sequences; around 15% were seen once. Time point denoted: sample taken at primary tumor resection. V lost 6 bases to trimming and J lost 10 bases; unmatched junction nucleotides: 6. Germline V gene lookup returns CDR1 SEHNR and CDR2 FQNEAQ (reference sequence). This CDR3 comprises 12 residues. Sequencing was performed on lung tumor tissue, taken at surgery. The sequence was collected from a female donor with early-stage non-small cell lung cancer. The chain joins TRBV7-9 to TRBJ2-5; 9 bases line up with TRBD1. CDR3 loop: CASRAGTGFQYF. CDR3 DNA: TGTGCCAGCAGAGCCGGGACAGGGTTCCAGTACTTC. Together with reference TRBV7-9 and TRBJ2-5, the CDR3 gives the full variable domain: DTGVSQNPRHKITKRGQNVTFRCDPISEHNRLYWYRQTLGQGPEFLTYFQNEAQLEKSRLLSDRFSAERPKGSFSTLEIQRTEQGDSAMYLCASRAGTGFQYFGPGTRLLVL.